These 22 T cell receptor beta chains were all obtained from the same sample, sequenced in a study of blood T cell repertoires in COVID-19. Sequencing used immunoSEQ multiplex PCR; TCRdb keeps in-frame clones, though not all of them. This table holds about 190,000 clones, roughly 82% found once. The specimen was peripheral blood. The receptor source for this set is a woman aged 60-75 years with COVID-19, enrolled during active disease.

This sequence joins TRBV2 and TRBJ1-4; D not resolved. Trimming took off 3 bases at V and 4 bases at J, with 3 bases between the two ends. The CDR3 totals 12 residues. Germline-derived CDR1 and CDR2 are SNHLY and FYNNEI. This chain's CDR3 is CASSDSNEKLFF. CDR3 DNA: TGTGCCAGCAGTGACAGTAATGAAAAACTGTTTTTT.

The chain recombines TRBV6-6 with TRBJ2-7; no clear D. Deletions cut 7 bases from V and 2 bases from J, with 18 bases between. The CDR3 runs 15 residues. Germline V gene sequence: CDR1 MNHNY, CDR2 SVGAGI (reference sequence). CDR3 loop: CASTLASPPAYEQYF. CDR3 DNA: TGTGCCAGCACCTTAGCTTCCCCCCCGGCCTACGAGCAGTACTTC.

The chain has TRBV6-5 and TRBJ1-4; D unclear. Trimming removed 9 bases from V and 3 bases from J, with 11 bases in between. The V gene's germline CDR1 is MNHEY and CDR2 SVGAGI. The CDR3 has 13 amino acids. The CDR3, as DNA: TGTGCCAGTACAAATCGGGCTAATGAAAAACTGTTTTTT. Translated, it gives CASTNRANEKLFF.

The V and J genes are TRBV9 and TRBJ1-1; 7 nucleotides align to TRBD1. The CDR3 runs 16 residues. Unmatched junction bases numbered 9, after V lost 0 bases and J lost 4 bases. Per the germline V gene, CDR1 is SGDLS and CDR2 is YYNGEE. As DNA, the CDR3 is TGTGCCAGCAGCGTAGGAGGGGGCTTAAGGGCCACTGAAGCTTTCTTT. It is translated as CASSVGGGLRATEAFF.

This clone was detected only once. For the CDR3, the DNA is TGTGCCAGCAGTTCGAACCTGCCGGGGGTGGCCCAGTACTTC. Protein product: CASSSNLPGVAQYF. The rearrangement uses TRBV27 and TRBJ2-5; D is perhaps TRBD2 (6 bases). The V gene's germline CDR1 is MNHEY and CDR2 SMNVEV (reference sequence). The length of the CDR3 is 14 residues. V lost 4 bases and J lost 9, with 18 bases in between.

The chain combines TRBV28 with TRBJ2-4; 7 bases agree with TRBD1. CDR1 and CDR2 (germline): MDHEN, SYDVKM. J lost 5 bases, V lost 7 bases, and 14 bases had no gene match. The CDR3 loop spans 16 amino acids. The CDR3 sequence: CASTDTDRSYQNIQYF. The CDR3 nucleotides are TGTGCCAGCACTGATACGGACAGGAGCTATCAAAACATTCAGTACTTC.

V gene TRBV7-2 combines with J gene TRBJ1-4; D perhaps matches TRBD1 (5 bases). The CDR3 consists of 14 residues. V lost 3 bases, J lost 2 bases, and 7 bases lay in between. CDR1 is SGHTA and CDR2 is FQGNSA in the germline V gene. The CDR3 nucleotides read TGTGCCAGCAGCTTCGGGGGGACTAATGAAAAACTGTTTTTT. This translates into CASSFGGTNEKLFF. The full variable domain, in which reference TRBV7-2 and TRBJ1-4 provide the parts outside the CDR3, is GAGVSQSPSNKVTEKGKDVELRCDPISGHTALYWYRQSLGQGLEFLIYFQGNSAPDKSGLPSDRFSAERTGGSVSTLTIQRTQQEDSAVYLCASSFGGTNEKLFFGSGTQLSVL.

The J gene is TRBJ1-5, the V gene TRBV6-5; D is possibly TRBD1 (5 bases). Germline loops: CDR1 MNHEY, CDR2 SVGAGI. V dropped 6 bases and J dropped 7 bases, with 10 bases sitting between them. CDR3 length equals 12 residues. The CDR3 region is CASREGTQPQHF. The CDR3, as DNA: TGTGCCAGCAGGGAGGGGACGCAGCCCCAGCATTTT.

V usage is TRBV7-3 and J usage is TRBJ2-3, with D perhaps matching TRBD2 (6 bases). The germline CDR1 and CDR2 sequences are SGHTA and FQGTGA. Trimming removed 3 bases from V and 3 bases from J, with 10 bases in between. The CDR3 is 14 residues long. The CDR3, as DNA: TGTGCCAGCAGCTTTGGACTACAAACAGATACGCAGTATTTT. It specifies CASSFGLQTDTQYF.

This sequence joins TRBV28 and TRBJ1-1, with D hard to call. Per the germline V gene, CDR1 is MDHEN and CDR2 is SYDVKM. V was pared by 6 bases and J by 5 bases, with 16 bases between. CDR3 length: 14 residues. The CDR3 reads CASSPVHSHTEAFF. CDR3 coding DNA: TGTGCCAGCAGCCCGGTCCATTCCCATACTGAAGCTTTCTTT.

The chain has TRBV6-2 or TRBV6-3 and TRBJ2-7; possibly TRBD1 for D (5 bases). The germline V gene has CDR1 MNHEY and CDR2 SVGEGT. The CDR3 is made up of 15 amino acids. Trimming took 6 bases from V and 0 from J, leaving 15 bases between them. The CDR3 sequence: CASSDQTVYSYEQYF. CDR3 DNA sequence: TGTGCCAGCAGCGATCAGACAGTTTACTCCTACGAGCAGTACTTC.

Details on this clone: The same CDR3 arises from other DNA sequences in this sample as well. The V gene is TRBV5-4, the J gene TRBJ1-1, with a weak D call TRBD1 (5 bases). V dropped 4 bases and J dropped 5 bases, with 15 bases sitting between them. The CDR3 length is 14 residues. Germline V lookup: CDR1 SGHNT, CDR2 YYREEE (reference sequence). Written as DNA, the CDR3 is TGTGCCAGCAGCCTGGACCCCGGGGGGACTGAAGCTTTCTTT. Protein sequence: CASSLDPGGTEAFF. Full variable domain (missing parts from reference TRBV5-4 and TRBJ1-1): ETGVTQSPTHLIKTRGQQVTLRCSSQSGHNTVSWYQQALGQGPQFIFQYYREEENGRGNFPPRFSGLQFPNYSSELNVNALELDDSALYLCASSLDPGGTEAFFGQGTRLTVV.

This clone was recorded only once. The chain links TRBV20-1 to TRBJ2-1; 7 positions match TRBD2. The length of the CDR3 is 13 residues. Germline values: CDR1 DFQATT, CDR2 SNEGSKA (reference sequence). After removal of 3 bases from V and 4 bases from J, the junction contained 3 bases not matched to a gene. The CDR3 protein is CSASSSGYNEQFF. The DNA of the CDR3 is TGCAGTGCTAGTTCTAGCGGTTACAATGAGCAGTTCTTC.

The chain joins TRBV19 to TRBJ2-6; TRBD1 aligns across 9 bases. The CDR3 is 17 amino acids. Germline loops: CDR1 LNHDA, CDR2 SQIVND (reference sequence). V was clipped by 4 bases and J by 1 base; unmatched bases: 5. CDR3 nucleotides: TGTGCCAGTAGTACTACAGGGGGCAGGTCTGGGGCCAACGTCCTGACTTTC. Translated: CASSTTGGRSGANVLTF.

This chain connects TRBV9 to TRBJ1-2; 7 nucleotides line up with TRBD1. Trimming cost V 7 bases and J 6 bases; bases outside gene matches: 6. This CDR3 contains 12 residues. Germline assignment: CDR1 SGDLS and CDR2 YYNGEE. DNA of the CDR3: TGTGCCAGCGGAGGGACAGCCGATGGCTACACCTTC. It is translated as CASGGTADGYTF.

This CDR3 is CATKDSNYEQYF. The CDR3 region has the DNA TGTGCCACCAAGGACTCGAACTACGAGCAGTACTTC. This chain connects TRBV15 to TRBJ2-7, with a possible D match to TRBD2 (5 bases). Germline-derived CDR1 and CDR2 are LNHNV and YYDKDF (reference sequence). The CDR3 is made up of 12 amino acids. The V gene lost 7 bases and the J gene lost 3 bases, with 10 bases spanning the gap.

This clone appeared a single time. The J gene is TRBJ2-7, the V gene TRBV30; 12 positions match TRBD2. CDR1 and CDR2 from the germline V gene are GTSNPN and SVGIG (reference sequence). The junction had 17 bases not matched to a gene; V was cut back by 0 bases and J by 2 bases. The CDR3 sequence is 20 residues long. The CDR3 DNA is TGTGCCTGGAGTGTAATAGGGACAGGGTTCACTAGCGGGAGGCCCTACGAGCAGTACTTC. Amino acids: CAWSVIGTGFTSGRPYEQYF.

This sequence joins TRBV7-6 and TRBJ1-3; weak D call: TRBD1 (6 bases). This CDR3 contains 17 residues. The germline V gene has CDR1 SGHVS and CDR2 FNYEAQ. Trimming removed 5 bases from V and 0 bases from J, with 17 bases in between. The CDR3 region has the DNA TGTGCCAGCAGCCTCCAACCGGGACAACTCTCTGGAAACACCATATATTTT. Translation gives CASSLQPGQLSGNTIYF.

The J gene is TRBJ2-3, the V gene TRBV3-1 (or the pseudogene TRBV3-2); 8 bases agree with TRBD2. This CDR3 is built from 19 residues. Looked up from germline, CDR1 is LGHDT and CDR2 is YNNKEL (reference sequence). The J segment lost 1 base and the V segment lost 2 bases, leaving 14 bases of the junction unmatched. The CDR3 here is CASSQSRASLAGRTDTQYF. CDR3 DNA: TGTGCCAGCAGCCAAAGCCGTGCAAGTCTAGCGGGCCGCACAGATACGCAGTATTTT.

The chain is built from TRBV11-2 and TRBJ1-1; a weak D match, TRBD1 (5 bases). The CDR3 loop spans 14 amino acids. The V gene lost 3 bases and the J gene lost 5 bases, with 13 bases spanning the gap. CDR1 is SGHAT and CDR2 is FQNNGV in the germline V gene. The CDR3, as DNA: TGTGCCAGCAGCTTTAGGGGCGTTGATACTGAAGCTTTCTTT. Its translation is CASSFRGVDTEAFF. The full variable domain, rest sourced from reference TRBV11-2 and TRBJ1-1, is EAGVAQSPRYKIIEKRQSVAFWCNPISGHATLYWYQQILGQGPKLLIQFQNNGVVDDSQLPKDRFSAERLKGVDSTLKIQPAKLEDSAVYLCASSFRGVDTEAFFGQGTRLTVV.

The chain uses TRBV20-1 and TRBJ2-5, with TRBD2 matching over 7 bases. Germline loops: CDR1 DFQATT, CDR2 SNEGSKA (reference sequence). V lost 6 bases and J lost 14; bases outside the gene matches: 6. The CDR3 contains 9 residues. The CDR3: CSAIGTTYF. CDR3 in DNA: TGCAGTGCGATAGGGACTACTTACTTC.

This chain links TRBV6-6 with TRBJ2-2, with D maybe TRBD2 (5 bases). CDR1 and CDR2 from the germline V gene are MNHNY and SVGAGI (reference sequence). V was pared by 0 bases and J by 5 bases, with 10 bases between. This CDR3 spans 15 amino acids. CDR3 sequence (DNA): TGTGCCAGCAGTTACTCAGAGGGCAAGACCGGGGAGCTGTTTTTT. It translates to CASSYSEGKTGELFF.